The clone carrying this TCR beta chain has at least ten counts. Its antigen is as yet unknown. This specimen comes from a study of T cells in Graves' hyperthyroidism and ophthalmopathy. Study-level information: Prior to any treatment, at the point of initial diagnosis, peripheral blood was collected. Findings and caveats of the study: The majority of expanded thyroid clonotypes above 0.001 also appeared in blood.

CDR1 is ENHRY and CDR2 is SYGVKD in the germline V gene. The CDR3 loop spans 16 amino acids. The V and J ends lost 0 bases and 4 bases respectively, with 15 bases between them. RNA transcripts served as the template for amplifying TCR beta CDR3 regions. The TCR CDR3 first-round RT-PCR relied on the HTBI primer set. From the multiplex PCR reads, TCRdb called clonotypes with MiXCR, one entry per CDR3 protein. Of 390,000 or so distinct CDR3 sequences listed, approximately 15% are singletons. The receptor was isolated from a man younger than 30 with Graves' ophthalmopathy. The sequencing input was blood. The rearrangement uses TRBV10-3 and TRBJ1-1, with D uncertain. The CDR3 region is CAISESMGSFGTEAFF. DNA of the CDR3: TGTGCCATCAGTGAGTCTATGGGCAGTTTTGGCACTGAAGCTTTCTTT.